This T cell receptor (beta chain) was observed in a study of shared clonotypes between healthy human individuals. Looking at the study overall: Per donor, CD8 memory used one plate, CD8 naive used two, CD4 memory used three and CD4 naive used three. Study-wide results and caveats: Several donors showed sharing of about 4.7% of naive CD4 clonotypes.

With V trimmed by 3 bases and J by 8 bases, 11 bases remained unmatched. The CDR3 contains 15 residues. Germline V gene data show CDR1 as ENHRY and CDR2 as SYGVKD. In regard to this clone: What it binds is unknown.

At a deep level, the assay was run. Using immunoSEQ multiplex PCR, the repertoire was profiled, and TCRdb retains in-frame clones only, with some absent. The sample yields millions of clones, 95% seen once. The receptor was isolated from a man aged 18-30 years in good health. The chain joins TRBV10-3 to TRBJ1-1; 8 nucleotides agree with TRBD1. Source material: naive CD4+ T cells sorted from blood. Specified subset: CD45RA+ positively selected. CDR3 amino acids: CAISDDLTGVMEAFF. In DNA form, the CDR3 reads TGTGCCATCAGTGATGACTTGACAGGGGTTATGGAAGCTTTCTTT.